Below, 28 T cell receptor beta chains from the same sample are listed, as sequenced in a study of vaccination and CD4 T cells after COVID-19. Their cognate antigens are unknown. Noted treatment: roughly 11-day PBMC culture with coronavirus spike peptide pools or control peptides (ViraFEST assay). The Oncomine TCR Beta short-read assay was applied to DNA of cultured CD4+ T cells. TCRdb called the PCR reads again in MiXCR, with one record for every CDR3 protein. The repertoire includes about 15,000 distinct CDR3 sequences, around 74% of them detected once, and around 15% sits in the top ten. The specimen sequenced was CD4+ T cells from blood, cultured in vitro. Receptors were obtained from a human donor who had recovered from COVID-19.

The chain is built from TRBV6-1 and TRBJ1-5; 8 bases align to TRBD1. The CDR3 loop spans 15 amino acids. V trimming: 6 bases; J trimming: 6 bases; junction bases outside the gene matches: 10. Germline assignment: CDR1 MNHNS and CDR2 SASEGT. The CDR3 DNA reads as TGTGCCAGCAGCCTTGGACAGGGTAAGGGTCAGCCCCAGCATTTT. Translated: CASSLGQGKGQPQHF.

The J gene is TRBJ2-6, the V gene TRBV9; 7 bases align to TRBD1. There are 16 residues in the CDR3. Germline trimming cut 4 bases from V and 1 base from J; bases unmatched to any gene: 5. CDR1 and CDR2 from the germline V gene are SGDLS and YYNGEE. The CDR3 region is CASSPHRGSGANVLTF. CDR3 nucleotides: TGTGCCAGCAGCCCACACAGGGGATCTGGGGCCAACGTCCTGACTTTC.

This clonotype was counted only a few times. The gene calls are TRBV10-3 and TRBJ2-7; TRBD1 is a possible D gene (5 bases). Germline V gene lookup returns CDR1 ENHRY and CDR2 SYGVKD. Between the trimmed V and J ends, which lost 11 bases and 2 bases, there was a span of 13 bases. CDR3 length: 12 amino acids. CDR3 protein: CASRETAYEQYF. Here the CDR3 DNA reads TGTGCCTCCAGGGAAACAGCCTACGAGCAGTACTTC.

This clonotype has just a few counts. The V call is TRBV20-1, the J call TRBJ2-7; no clear D gene. V lost 0 bases and J lost 5, with 5 bases in between. The CDR3 totals 11 residues. Germline V CDR1 and CDR2: DFQATT, SNEGSKA (reference sequence). As DNA, the CDR3 is TGCAGTGCTAGAGATTGGAACGAGCAGTACTTC. Its protein product is CSARDWNEQYF.

The genes are TRBV7-2 and TRBJ2-5; D possibly corresponds to TRBD1 (5 bases). The CDR3 is 15 amino acids. Germline CDR1 reads SGHTA; CDR2 reads FQGNSA. V was clipped by 5 bases and J by 1 base, with 14 bases between them. The CDR3 DNA follows: TGTGCCAGCAGCCCCCAGTCAGGGTCCCAAGAGACCCAGTACTTC. Amino acids: CASSPQSGSQETQYF.

This chain joins TRBV7-2 and TRBJ2-1, with D possibly TRBD1 on 6 matching bases. This CDR3 is 16 amino acids long. CDR1 is SGHTA and CDR2 is FQGNSA in the germline V gene. Between the trimmed V and J ends, which lost 6 bases and 3 bases, there was a span of 18 bases. CDR3 nucleotides: TGTGCCAGCAGTGGGGGCGGAACCGGCCGCTACAATGAGCAGTTCTTC. Its translation is CASSGGGTGRYNEQFF. Using reference TRBV7-2 and TRBJ2-1 for the parts outside the CDR3, the full variable domain is GAGVSQSPSNKVTEKGKDVELRCDPISGHTALYWYRQSLGQGLEFLIYFQGNSAPDKSGLPSDRFSAERTGGSVSTLTIQRTQQEDSAVYLCASSGGGTGRYNEQFFGPGTRLTVL.

V gene TRBV7-2 combines with J gene TRBJ1-2; D is perhaps TRBD1 (6 bases). Between the trimmed V and J ends, which lost 5 bases and 7 bases, there was a span of 17 bases. Germline CDR1 and CDR2: SGHTA and FQGNSA. The CDR3 is 14 amino acids. CDR3 coding DNA: TGTGCCAGCAGCCATTTTCGGGGGGCAGTTGGCTACACCTTC. Amino acid sequence: CASSHFRGAVGYTF.

The chain joins TRBV20-1 to TRBJ2-1; 12 bases map to TRBD2. V dropped 3 bases and J dropped 7; count of bases not matched to a gene: 16. The CDR3 sequence is 18 residues long. From germline, CDR1 is DFQATT and CDR2 SNEGSKA (reference sequence). For the CDR3, the DNA is TGCAGTGCTAGGCGGACTAGCGGGAATCTTATCTCGGGGAATGAGCAGTTCTTC. This translates into CSARRTSGNLISGNEQFF.

This clonotype came up once. The chain employs TRBV28 and TRBJ2-1, with 11 bases identical to TRBD2. The length of the CDR3 is 15 residues. The germline gives CDR1 MDHEN, CDR2 SYDVKM. V lost 5 bases and J lost 4; bases outside the gene matches: 4. In DNA form, the CDR3 reads TGTGCCAGCAGTAATAGCGGGAGGGCATACAATGAGCAGTTCTTC. Translation: CASSNSGRAYNEQFF.

By sample fraction, this clonotype is medium-sized. V usage is TRBV6-5 and J usage is TRBJ1-5; D unclear. CDR1 MNHEY and CDR2 SVGAGI come from the germline V gene. This CDR3 spans 14 amino acids. Trimming left V 4 bases short and J 4 bases short, with 11 bases between. The CDR3 protein is CASSLITRNQPQHF. The CDR3 DNA is TGTGCCAGCAGTTTAATAACAAGAAATCAGCCCCAGCATTTT.

This chain connects TRBV12-3 or TRBV12-4 to TRBJ2-2; TRBD1 matches at 9 bases. The CDR3 totals 16 residues. V shed 6 bases and J 5 bases; nucleotides not matched to a gene: 10. CDR3: CASSHSGTGRTGELFF. CDR3 nucleotides: TGTGCCAGCAGCCACTCTGGGACAGGGCGGACCGGGGAGCTGTTTTTT.

This chain uses TRBV6-5 with TRBJ1-5; D gene unclear. The CDR3 runs 15 residues. Trimming removed 4 bases at V and 3 bases at J, with 13 bases between. CDR1 is MNHEY, CDR2 SVGAGI, per germline. Here the CDR3 DNA reads TGTGCCAGCAGTTCACTAGGAGGCAACAATCAGCCCCAGCATTTT. Protein sequence: CASSSLGGNNQPQHF.

The V call is TRBV7-9, the J call TRBJ1-2, with a weak D call TRBD1 (5 bases). V gave up 1 base and J gave up 8 bases, with 11 bases separating them. In germline, CDR1 is SEHNR, CDR2 FQNEAQ (reference sequence). CDR3 length: 13 amino acids. In DNA, the CDR3 is TGTGCCAGCAGCTTAGTTCCACAGGAGGGCTACACCTTC. Its protein is CASSLVPQEGYTF.

This sequence joins TRBV14 and TRBJ1-2; 10 positions match TRBD1. Germline V gene lookup returns CDR1 SGHDN and CDR2 FVKESK. Unmatched junction bases numbered 9, after V lost 4 bases and J lost 7 bases. The CDR3 totals 15 residues. CDR3 bases: TGTGCCAGCAGCCGACTGAATGGACAGGGGGGTGGCTACACCTTC. It translates to CASSRLNGQGGGYTF.

The V gene is TRBV6-5, the J gene TRBJ1-1, with D hard to call. Germline V gene sequence: CDR1 MNHEY, CDR2 SVGAGI. This CDR3 has 12 residues. V was clipped by 2 bases and J by 10 bases, with 11 bases between them. The DNA for the CDR3 is TGTGCCAGCAGTTACCCGCCCGCCGGAGCTTTCTTT. Translation: CASSYPPAGAFF.

V gene TRBV7-2 combines with J gene TRBJ2-5; possibly TRBD2 for D (5 bases). The CDR3 runs 15 residues. V lost 1 base, J lost 6 bases, and 15 bases lay in between. CDR1 is SGHTA, CDR2 FQGNSA, per germline. The CDR3 sequence is CASSLGGLEGKTQYF. CDR3 DNA: TGTGCCAGCAGCTTAGGGGGTCTAGAGGGCAAGACCCAGTACTTC. The complete variable domain, with remaining parts taken from reference TRBV7-2 and TRBJ2-5, reads GAGVSQSPSNKVTEKGKDVELRCDPISGHTALYWYRQSLGQGLEFLIYFQGNSAPDKSGLPSDRFSAERTGGSVSTLTIQRTQQEDSAVYLCASSLGGLEGKTQYFGPGTRLLVL.

This chain links TRBV29-1 with TRBJ1-3, with D unclear. The CDR3 totals 11 residues. V was cut by 4 bases and J by 1 base, with 2 bases left in between. CDR1 SQVTM and CDR2 ANQGSEA come from the germline V gene. The CDR3 loop is CSVVSGNTIYF. CDR3 DNA: TGCAGCGTTGTTTCTGGAAACACCATATATTTT.

The chain has TRBV6-2 or TRBV6-3 and TRBJ1-6; tentative D call: TRBD1 (6 bases). Trimming stripped 2 bases from V and 14 bases from J, with 10 bases between. The CDR3 runs to 12 residues. Germline values: CDR1 MNHEY, CDR2 SVGEGT. The CDR3 DNA reads TGTGCCAGCAGTTACCCGGACAGAACCCTCCACTTT. Its translation: CASSYPDRTLHF.

CDR3: CASSAEGETQYF. The CDR3 coding sequence is TGTGCCAGCAGTGCTGAGGGGGAGACCCAGTACTTC. The chain links TRBV2 to TRBJ2-5, with D perhaps matching TRBD1 or TRBD2 (5 bases each). Looked up from germline, CDR1 is SNHLY and CDR2 is FYNNEI. The CDR3 spans 12 residues. Trimming pared 4 bases from V and 5 bases from J, leaving 8 bases between.

This clonotype was seen more than once but under ten times. The V and J genes are TRBV20-1 and TRBJ1-2; TRBD1 matches at 7 bases. This CDR3 has 15 amino acids. Losses at the gene ends were 6 bases for V and 4 bases for J; bases not matched to a gene: 14. Per germline, CDR1 DFQATT and CDR2 SNEGSKA (reference sequence). The CDR3, as DNA: TGCAGTGCGGGGTCGACAGGGCCGAATCTCTATGGCTACACCTTC. Translated, it gives CSAGSTGPNLYGYTF.

The chain joins TRBV6-5 to TRBJ1-5, with TRBD1 matching 7 bases. This CDR3 spans 14 amino acids. After removal of 4 bases from V and 7 bases from J, the junction contained 7 bases not matched to a gene. Germline values: CDR1 MNHEY, CDR2 SVGAGI. The CDR3 coding sequence is TGTGCCAGCAGTTCGAGACAGGGTGAACAGCCCCAGCATTTT. It specifies CASSSRQGEQPQHF.

V usage is TRBV14 and J usage is TRBJ1-5; D is undetermined. Germline V gene data show CDR1 as SGHDN and CDR2 as FVKESK. The V and J ends lost 1 base and 0 bases respectively, with 10 bases between them. CDR3 size: 16 residues. The CDR3 reads CASSQVGPYSNQPQHF. Written as DNA, the CDR3 is TGTGCCAGCAGCCAAGTCGGGCCATATAGCAATCAGCCCCAGCATTTT.

This clonotype rates as medium-sized. This chain connects TRBV9 to TRBJ1-5, with D maybe TRBD1 (6 bases). With 3 bases removed from V and 4 bases from J, the gap between germline ends came to 11 bases. The CDR3 length is 14 residues. Looked up from germline, CDR1 is SGDLS and CDR2 is YYNGEE. The CDR3 loop is CASSATGQNQPQHF. CDR3 nucleotide sequence: TGTGCCAGCAGCGCCACAGGACAGAATCAGCCCCAGCATTTT.

This clonotype was found a few times. The chain has TRBV20-1 and TRBJ1-2; 7 bases are a match to TRBD1. The CDR3 length is 15 residues. Germline lookup yields CDR1 DFQATT and CDR2 SNEGSKA (reference sequence). V was pared by 7 bases and J by 5 bases, with 16 bases of the junction left unmatched. The DNA of the CDR3 is TGCAGTGAAGATGGAACAGGGGCCGCTTTATATGGCTACACCTTC. Translating it yields CSEDGTGAALYGYTF.

CDR3 amino acids: CATSRDGKRAYEQYF. The DNA for the CDR3 is TGTGCCACCAGCAGAGATGGGAAGCGGGCCTACGAGCAGTACTTC. The chain recombines TRBV15 with TRBJ2-7; the D gene is possibly TRBD2 (6 bases). The CDR3 covers 15 residues. Per the germline V gene, CDR1 is LNHNV and CDR2 is YYDKDF (reference sequence). V was pared by 0 bases and J by 2 bases, with 11 bases between.

This clonotype was seen a few times. V is TRBV20-1 and J is TRBJ1-5; TRBD1 might be the D (6 bases). CDR3 size: 13 residues. Trimming took off 6 bases at V and 0 bases at J, with 9 bases between the two ends. Germline V gene lookup returns CDR1 DFQATT and CDR2 SNEGSKA (reference sequence). CDR3 nucleotides: TGCAGTGCCGTACAGGGTAGCAATCAGCCCCAGCATTTT. Residues: CSAVQGSNQPQHF.

V usage is TRBV6-1 and J usage is TRBJ1-5, with 9 bases lining up with TRBD1. V dropped 6 bases and J dropped 5; count of bases not matched to a gene: 8. This CDR3 is 15 amino acids long. Germline V gene data show CDR1 as MNHNS and CDR2 as SASEGT. CDR3 bases: TGTGCCAGCAGAAGAACCCGGGACAGGGATCAGCCCCAGCATTTT. Translating gives CASRRTRDRDQPQHF.

This rearrangement joins TRBV7-2 to TRBJ2-3; D may be TRBD2 (6 bases). Germline values: CDR1 SGHTA, CDR2 FQGNSA. There are 16 residues in the CDR3. V lost 5 bases to trimming and J lost 0 bases, with 15 bases between them. CDR3: CASSRTRGTSTDTQYF. CDR3 sequence (DNA): TGTGCCAGCAGCCGTACCCGAGGGACTAGCACAGATACGCAGTATTTT.